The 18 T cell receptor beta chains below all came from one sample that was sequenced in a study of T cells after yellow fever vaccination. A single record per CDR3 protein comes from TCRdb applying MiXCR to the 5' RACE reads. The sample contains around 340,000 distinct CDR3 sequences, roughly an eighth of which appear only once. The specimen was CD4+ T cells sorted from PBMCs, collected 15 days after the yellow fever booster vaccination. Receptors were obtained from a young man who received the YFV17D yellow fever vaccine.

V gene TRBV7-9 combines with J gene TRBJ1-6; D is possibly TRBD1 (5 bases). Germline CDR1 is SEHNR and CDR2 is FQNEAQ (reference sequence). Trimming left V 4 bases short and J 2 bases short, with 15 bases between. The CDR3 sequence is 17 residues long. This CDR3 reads CASSSGWGSAYNSPLHF. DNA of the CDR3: TGTGCCAGCAGCTCCGGATGGGGCAGTGCCTATAATTCACCCCTCCACTTT.

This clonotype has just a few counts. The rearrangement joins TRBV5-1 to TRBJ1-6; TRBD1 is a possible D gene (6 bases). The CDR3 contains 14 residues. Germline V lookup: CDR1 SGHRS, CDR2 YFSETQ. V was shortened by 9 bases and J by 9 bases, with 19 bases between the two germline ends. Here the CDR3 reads CATKDSSSGSPLHF. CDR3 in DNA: TGCGCCACCAAGGACAGCTCCTCTGGTTCACCCCTCCACTTT.

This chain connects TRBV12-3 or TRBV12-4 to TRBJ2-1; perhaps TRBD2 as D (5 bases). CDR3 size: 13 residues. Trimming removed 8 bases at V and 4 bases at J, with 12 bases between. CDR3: CASLRDLYNEQFF. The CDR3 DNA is TGTGCCAGCCTCCGGGATCTATACAATGAGCAGTTCTTC.

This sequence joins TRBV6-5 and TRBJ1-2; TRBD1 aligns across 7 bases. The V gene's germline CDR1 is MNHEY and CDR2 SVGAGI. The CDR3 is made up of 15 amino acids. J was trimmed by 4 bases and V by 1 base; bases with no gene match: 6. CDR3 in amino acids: CASSYLGGQGYGYTF. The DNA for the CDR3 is TGTGCCAGCAGTTACTTAGGGGGCCAGGGCTATGGCTACACCTTC.

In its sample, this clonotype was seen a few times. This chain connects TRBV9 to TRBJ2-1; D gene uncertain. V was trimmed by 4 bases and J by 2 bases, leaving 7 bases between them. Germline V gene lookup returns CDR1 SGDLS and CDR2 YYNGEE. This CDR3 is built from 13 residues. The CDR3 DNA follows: TGTGCCAGCAGCCGTGAGGCCTACAATGAGCAGTTCTTC. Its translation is CASSREAYNEQFF. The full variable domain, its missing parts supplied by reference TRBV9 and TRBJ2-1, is DSGVTQTPKHLITATGQRVTLRCSPRSGDLSVYWYQQSLDQGLQFLIQYYNGEERAKGNILERFSAQQFPDLHSELNLSSLELGDSALYFCASSREAYNEQFFGPGTRLTVL.

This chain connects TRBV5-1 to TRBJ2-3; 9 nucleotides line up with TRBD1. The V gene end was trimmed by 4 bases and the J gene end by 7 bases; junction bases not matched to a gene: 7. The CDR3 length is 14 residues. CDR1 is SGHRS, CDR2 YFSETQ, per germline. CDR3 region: CASSLGQGFNTQYF. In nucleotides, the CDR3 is TGCGCCAGCAGCCTGGGACAGGGTTTTAATACGCAGTATTTT.

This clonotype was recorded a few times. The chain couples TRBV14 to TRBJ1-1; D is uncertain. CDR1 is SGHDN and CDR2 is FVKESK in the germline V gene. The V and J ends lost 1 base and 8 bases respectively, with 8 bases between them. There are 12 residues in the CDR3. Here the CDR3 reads CASSQVGGEAFF. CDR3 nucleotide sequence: TGTGCCAGCAGCCAAGTTGGAGGGGAAGCTTTCTTT.

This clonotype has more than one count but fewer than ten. CDR3: CASSVRSSTDTQYF. CDR3 bases: TGTGCCAGCAGCGTTAGATCTAGCACAGATACGCAGTATTTT. The chain combines TRBV9 with TRBJ2-3; D is ambiguous. The germline V gene encodes CDR1 SGDLS and CDR2 YYNGEE. The CDR3 covers 14 residues. Trimming cost V 2 bases and J 0 bases, with 7 bases left between them.

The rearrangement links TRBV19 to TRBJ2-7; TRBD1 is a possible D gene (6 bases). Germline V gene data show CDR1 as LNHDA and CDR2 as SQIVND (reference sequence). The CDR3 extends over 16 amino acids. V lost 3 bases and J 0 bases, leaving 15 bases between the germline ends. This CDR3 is CASSISTTGPSYEQYV. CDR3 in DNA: TGTGCCAGTAGTATCTCAACGACAGGTCCCTCCTACGAGCAGTACGTC.

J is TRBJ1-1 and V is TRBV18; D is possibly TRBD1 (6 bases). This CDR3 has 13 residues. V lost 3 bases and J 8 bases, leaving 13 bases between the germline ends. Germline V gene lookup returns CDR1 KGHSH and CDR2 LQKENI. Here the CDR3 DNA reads TGTGCCAGCTCACCCGGCAGGGGTCCAGAAGCTTTCTTT. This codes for CASSPGRGPEAFF.

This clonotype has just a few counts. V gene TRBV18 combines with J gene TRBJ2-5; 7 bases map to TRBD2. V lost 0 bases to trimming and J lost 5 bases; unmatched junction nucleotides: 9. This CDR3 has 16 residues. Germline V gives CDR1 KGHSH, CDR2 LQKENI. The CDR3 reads CASSPPIGTGGETQYF. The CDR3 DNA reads TGTGCCAGCTCACCACCGATCGGAACGGGGGGTGAGACCCAGTACTTC.

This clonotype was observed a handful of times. The CDR3 protein is CASSQLSSGAADTQYF. The CDR3 region has the DNA TGTGCCAGCAGCCAGCTCTCTAGCGGGGCCGCAGATACGCAGTATTTT. The chain is built from TRBV3-1 and TRBJ2-3, with 9 bases identical to TRBD2. The V segment lost 3 bases and the J segment 4 bases; nucleotides outside the gene matches: 8. Germline V gives CDR1 LGHDT, CDR2 YNNKEL (reference sequence). The CDR3 is 16 residues long.

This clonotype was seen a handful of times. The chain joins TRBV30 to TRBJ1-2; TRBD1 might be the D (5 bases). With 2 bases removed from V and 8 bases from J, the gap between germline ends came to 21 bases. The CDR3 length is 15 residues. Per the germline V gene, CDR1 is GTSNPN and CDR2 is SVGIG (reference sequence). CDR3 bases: TGTGCCTGGAGTAAGATGGGGGGACCATTCGGAGGCTACACCTTC. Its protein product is CAWSKMGGPFGGYTF.

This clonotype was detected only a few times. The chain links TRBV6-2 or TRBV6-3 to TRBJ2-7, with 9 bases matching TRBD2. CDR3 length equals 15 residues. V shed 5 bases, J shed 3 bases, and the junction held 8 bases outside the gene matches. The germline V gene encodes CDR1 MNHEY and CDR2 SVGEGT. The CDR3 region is CASSNTLAGLYEQYV. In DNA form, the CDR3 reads TGTGCCAGCAGTAACACTCTAGCGGGACTCTACGAGCAGTACGTC.

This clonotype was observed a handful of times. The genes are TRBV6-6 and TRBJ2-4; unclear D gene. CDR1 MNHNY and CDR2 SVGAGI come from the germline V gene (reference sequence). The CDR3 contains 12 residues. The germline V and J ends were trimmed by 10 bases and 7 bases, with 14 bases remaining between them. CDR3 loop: CATRILWNIQYF. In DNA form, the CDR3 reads TGTGCCACCCGCATTCTCTGGAACATTCAGTACTTC.

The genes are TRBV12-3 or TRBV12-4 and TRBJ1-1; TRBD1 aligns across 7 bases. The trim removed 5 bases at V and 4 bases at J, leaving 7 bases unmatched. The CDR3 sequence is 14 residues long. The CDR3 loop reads CASSPLQGITEAFF. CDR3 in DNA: TGTGCCAGCAGTCCCCTACAGGGGATCACTGAAGCTTTCTTT.

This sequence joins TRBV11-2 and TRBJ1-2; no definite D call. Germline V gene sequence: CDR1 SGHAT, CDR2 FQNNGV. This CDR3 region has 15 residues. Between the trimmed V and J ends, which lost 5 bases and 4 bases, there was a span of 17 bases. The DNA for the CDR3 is TGTGCCAGCAGCCCCCGCCGGGTGGGATTCTATGGCTACACCTTC. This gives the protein CASSPRRVGFYGYTF.

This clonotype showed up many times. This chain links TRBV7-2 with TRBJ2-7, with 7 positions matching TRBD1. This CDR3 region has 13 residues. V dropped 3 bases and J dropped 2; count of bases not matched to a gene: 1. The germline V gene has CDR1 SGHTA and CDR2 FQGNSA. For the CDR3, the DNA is TGTGCCAGCAGCTTCGACAGGGCCTACGAGCAGTACGTC. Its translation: CASSFDRAYEQYV.